This T cell receptor beta chain was captured by sequencing in a study of cytomegalovirus exposure and HLA in healthy donors. On this clone: Its cognate antigen is unknown.

Germline assignment: CDR1 SGHNT and CDR2 YYREEE (reference sequence). The V and J ends lost 4 bases and 0 bases, in that order; junction bases with no gene match: 6. This CDR3 region has 16 residues. The donors comprised healthy bone marrow donors. Vbeta (60) and Jbeta (13) primers were used in the PCR. Clones were sequenced by immunoSEQ multiplex PCR, and TCRdb holds only the in-frame ones, with some missing. The sample lists more than 90,000 clones, around three quarters occurring once. Study-level findings and limits: Being productive about 90% or about 30% of the time was typical of most TCR beta V segments in an earlier analysis. A later analysis, which compared TCR beta chains of equal frequency, found the HLA-associated ones more clonally expanded.

The genes are TRBV5-4 and TRBJ2-7; 11 bases fit TRBD2. The origin of this receptor is a man between 50 and 59 years old in good health and CMV-seropositive. Sequenced: PBMCs. The CDR3 sequence: CASSPGLAENSYEQYF. Here the CDR3 DNA reads TGTGCCAGCAGCCCGGGACTAGCGGAAAACTCCTACGAGCAGTACTTC.